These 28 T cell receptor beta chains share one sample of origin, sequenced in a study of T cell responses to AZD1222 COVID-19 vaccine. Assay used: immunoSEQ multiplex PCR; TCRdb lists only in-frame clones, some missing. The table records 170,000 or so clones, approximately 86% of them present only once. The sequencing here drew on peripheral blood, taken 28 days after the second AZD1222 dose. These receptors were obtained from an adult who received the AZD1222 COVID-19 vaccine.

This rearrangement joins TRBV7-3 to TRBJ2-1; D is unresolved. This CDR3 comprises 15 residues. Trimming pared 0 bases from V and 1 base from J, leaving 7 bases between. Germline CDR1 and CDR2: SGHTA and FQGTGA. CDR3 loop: CASSLTQLSYNEQFF. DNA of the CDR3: TGTGCCAGCAGCTTAACCCAACTTTCCTACAATGAGCAGTTCTTC.

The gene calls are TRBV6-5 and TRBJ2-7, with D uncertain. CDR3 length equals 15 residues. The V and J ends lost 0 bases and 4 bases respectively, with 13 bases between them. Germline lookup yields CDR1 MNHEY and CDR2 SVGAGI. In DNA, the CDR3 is TGTGCCAGCAGTTACTCCCACGAAGGAGTATACGAGCAGTACTTC. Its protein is CASSYSHEGVYEQYF.

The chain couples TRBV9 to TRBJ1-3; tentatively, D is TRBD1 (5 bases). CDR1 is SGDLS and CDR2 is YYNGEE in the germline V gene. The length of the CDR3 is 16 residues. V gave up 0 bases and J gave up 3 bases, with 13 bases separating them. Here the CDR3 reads CASSVVPGLGGNTIYF. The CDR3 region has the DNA TGTGCCAGCAGCGTAGTTCCGGGGCTAGGTGGAAACACCATATATTTT.

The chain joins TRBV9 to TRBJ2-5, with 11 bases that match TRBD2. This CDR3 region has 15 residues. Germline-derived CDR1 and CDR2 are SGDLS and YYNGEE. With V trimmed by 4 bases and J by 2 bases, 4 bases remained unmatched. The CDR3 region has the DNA TGTGCCAGCAGCCTTGGGACTAGCGGACAAGAGACCCAGTACTTC. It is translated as CASSLGTSGQETQYF.

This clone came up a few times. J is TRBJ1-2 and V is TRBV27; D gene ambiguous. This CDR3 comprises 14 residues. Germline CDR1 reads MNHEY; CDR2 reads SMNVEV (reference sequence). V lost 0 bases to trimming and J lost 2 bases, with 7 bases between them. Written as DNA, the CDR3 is TGTGCCAGCAGTTTATCGAGGATGAACTATGGCTACACCTTC. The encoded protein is CASSLSRMNYGYTF.

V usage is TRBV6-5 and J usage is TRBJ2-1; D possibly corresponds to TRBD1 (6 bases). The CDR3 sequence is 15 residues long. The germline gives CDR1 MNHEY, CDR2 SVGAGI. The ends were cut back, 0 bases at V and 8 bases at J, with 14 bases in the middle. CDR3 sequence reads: CASSYSLRGPHEQFF. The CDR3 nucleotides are TGTGCCAGCAGTTACTCGCTCAGGGGCCCTCATGAGCAGTTCTTC.

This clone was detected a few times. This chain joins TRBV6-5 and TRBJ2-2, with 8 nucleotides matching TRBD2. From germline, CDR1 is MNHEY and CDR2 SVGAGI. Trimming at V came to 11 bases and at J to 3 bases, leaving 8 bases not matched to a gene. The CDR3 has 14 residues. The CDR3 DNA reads TGTGCCGTCCGGGGGGGCCCTGACACCGGGGAGCTGTTTTTT. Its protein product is CAVRGGPDTGELFF.

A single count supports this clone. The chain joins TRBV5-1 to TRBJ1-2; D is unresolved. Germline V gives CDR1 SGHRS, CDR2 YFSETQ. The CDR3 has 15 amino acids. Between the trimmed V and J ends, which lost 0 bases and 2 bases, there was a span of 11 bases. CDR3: CASSLDGNLNYGYTF. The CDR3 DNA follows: TGCGCCAGCAGCTTGGACGGCAACCTAAACTATGGCTACACCTTC.

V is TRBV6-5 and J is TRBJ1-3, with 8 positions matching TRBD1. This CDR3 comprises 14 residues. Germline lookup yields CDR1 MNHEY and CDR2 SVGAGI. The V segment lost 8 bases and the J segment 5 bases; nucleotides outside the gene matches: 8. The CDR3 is CASHATGDRNTIYF. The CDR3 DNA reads TGTGCCAGCCATGCGACAGGGGACAGAAACACCATATATTTT.

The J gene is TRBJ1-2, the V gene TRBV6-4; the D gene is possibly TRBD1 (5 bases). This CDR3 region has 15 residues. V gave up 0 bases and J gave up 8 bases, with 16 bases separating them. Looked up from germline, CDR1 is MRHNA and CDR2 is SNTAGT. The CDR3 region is CASSDSGGLGRGYTF. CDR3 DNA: TGTGCCAGCAGTGACTCGGGGGGATTGGGTCGCGGCTACACCTTC.

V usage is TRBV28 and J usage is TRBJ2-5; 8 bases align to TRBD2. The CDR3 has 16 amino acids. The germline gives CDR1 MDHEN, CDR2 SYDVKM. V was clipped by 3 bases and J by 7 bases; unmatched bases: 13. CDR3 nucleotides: TGTGCCAGCAGTTTTGTAGGCGGGGGGACCGGCGGGACCCAGTACTTC. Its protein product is CASSFVGGGTGGTQYF.

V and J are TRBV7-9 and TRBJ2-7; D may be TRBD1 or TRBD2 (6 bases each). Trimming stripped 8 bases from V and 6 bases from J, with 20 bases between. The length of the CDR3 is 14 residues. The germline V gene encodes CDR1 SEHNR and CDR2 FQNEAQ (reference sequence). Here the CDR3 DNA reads TGTGCCAGCGGGGGCCTATTACAGGGAGGCGAGCAGTACTTC. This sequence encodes CASGGLLQGGEQYF.

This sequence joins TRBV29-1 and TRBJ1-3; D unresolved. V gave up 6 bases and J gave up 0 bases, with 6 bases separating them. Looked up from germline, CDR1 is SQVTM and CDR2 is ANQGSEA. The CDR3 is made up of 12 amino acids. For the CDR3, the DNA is TGCAGCGTCCAGATCTCTGGAAACACCATATATTTT. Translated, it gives CSVQISGNTIYF. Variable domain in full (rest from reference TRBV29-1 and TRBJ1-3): SAVISQKPSRDICQRGTSLTIQCQVDSQVTMMFWYRQQPGQSLTLIATANQGSEATYESGFVIDKFPISRPNLTFSTLTVSNMSPEDSSIYLCSVQISGNTIYFGEGSWLTVV.

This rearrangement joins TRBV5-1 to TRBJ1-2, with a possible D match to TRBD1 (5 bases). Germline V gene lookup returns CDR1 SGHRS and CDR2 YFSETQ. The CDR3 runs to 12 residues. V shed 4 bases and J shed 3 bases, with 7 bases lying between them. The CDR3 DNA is TGCGCCAGCAGCCAGACAGACTATGGCTACACCTTC. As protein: CASSQTDYGYTF. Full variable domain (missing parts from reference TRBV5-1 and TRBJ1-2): KAGVTQTPRYLIKTRGQQVTLSCSPISGHRSVSWYQQTPGQGLQFLFEYFSETQRNKGNFPGRFSGRQFSNSRSEMNVSTLELGDSALYLCASSQTDYGYTFGSGTRLTVV.

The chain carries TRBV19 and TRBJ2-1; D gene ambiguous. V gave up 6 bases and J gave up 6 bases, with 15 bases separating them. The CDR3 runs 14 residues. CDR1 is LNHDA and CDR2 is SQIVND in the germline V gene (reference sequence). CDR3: CASSPPGYLNEQFF. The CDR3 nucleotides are TGTGCCAGTAGCCCCCCCGGGTATCTCAATGAGCAGTTCTTC.

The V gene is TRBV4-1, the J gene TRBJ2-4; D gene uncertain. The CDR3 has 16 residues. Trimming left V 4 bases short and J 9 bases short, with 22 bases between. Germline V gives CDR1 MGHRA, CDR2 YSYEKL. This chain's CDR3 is CASSPAFTANSGIQYF. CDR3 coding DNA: TGCGCCAGCAGCCCCGCCTTTACAGCGAACTCCGGCATTCAGTACTTC.

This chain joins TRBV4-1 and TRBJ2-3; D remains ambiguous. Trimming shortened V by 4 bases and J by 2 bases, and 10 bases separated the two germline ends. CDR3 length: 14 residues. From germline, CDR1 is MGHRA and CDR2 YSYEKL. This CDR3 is CASSPAPTTDTQYF. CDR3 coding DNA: TGCGCCAGCAGCCCCGCCCCCACCACAGATACGCAGTATTTT.

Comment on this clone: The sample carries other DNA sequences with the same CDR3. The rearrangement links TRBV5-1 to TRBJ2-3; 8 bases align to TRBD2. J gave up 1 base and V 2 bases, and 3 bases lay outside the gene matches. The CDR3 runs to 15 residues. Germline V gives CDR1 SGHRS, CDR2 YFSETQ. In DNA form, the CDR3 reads TGCGCCAGCAGCTTAGCGGGGGACCGCACAGATACGCAGTATTTT. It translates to CASSLAGDRTDTQYF.

CDR3 coding DNA: TGTGCCAGCAGTCGATTATCAGGGGTGCGTTATAATTCACCCCTCCACTTT. Protein product: CASSRLSGVRYNSPLHF. This chain joins TRBV14 and TRBJ1-6, with D maybe TRBD1 (6 bases). V lost 6 bases and J 4 bases, leaving 19 bases between the germline ends. The CDR3 is 17 amino acids. Germline V CDR1 and CDR2: SGHDN, FVKESK.

The CDR3: CASSGSCEQYF. CDR3 nucleotide sequence: TGTGCCAGTAGTGGGTCTTGCGAGCAGTACTTC. The rearrangement uses TRBV19 and TRBJ2-7, with D uncertain. The V gene's germline CDR1 is LNHDA and CDR2 SQIVND (reference sequence). The CDR3 extends over 11 amino acids. V lost 5 bases and J 6 bases, leaving 8 bases between the germline ends.

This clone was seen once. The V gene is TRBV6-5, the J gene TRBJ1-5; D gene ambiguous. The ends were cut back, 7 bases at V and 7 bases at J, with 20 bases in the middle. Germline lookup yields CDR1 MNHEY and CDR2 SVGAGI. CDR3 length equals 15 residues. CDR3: CASIGPPDLPQPQHF. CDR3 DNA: TGTGCCAGCATCGGCCCACCGGATTTACCCCAGCCCCAGCATTTT.

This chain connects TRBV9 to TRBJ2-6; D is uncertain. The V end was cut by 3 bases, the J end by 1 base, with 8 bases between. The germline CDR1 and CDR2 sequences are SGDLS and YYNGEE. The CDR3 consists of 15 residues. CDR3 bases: TGTGCCAGCAGCGCCCCCGGGTCTGGGGCCAACGTCCTGACTTTC. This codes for CASSAPGSGANVLTF.

In nucleotides, the CDR3 is TGTGCCAGCAGTTACGCCAGCGGGGGGGCCAACGGGGAGCAGTACTTC. Translating it yields CASSYASGGANGEQYF. The V gene is TRBV6-5, the J gene TRBJ2-7; 10 positions agree with TRBD2. The CDR3 is 16 amino acids. Germline values: CDR1 MNHEY, CDR2 SVGAGI. V gave up 2 bases and J gave up 7 bases; unmatched junction bases: 11.

CDR3 coding DNA: TGCGCCAGCAGCGCCCCGGGACAAACAGATACGCAGTATTTT. Encoded protein: CASSAPGQTDTQYF. V and J are TRBV10-2 and TRBJ2-3; D possibly corresponds to TRBD1 (6 bases). The ends were cut back, 6 bases at V and 3 bases at J, with 13 bases in the middle. The CDR3 runs to 14 residues. Germline CDR1 reads WSHSY; CDR2 reads SAAADI.

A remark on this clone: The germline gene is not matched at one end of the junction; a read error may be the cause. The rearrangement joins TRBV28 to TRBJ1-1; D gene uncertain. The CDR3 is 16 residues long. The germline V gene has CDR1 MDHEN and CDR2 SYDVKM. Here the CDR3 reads CASSYPGASLNTEAFF. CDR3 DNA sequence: TGTGCCAGCAGTTATCCGGGAGCCTCGTTGAATACTGAAGCTTTCTTT.

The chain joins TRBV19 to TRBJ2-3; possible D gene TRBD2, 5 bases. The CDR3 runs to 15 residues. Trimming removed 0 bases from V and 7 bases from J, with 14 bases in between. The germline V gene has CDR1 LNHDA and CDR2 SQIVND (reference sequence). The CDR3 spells CASSIDQPGLNTQYF. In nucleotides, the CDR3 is TGTGCCAGTAGTATAGACCAGCCGGGGTTGAATACGCAGTATTTT.

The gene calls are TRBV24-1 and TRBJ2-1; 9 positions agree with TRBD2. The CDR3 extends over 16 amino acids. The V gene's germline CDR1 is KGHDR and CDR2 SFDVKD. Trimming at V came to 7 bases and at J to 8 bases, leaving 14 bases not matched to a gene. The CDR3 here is CATSEMDSGGIDEQFF. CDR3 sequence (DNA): TGTGCCACCAGCGAAATGGATAGCGGGGGAATCGATGAGCAGTTCTTC.

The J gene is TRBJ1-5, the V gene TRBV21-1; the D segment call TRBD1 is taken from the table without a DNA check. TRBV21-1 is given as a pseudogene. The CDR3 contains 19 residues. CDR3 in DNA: TGTGCCAGCAGCTCCTTGGACAGACCCCTGGAGTGGGGCAATCAGCCCCAGCATTTT. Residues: CASSSLDRPLEWGNQPQHF.